The 4 T cell receptor beta chains listed next were all sequenced from one sample in a study of blood T cells in healthy people across ages. Primed by a sample-barcoded 5' primer and a J-beta primer mix, a second PCR proceeded for about 7 to 12 cycles. TCRdb itself ran the 5' RACE reads through MiXCR, one entry per CDR3 protein. This sample has approximately 800,000 distinct CDR3 sequences, with about 45% found just once. The material sequenced was blood. The receptors were sampled from a man older than 75 in good health.

In this sample, this clonotype turned up a few times. This chain connects TRBV4-2 to TRBJ2-1; 9 bases are a match to TRBD2. The CDR3 has 17 residues. Germline V gene data show CDR1 as LGHNA and CDR2 as YNFKEQ. With 3 bases clipped from V and 7 bases from J, the junction kept 13 bases outside the gene matches. CDR3 DNA: TGTGCCAGCAGCCAGAGGGGGCGCGGGAGGGCCAGAAATGAGCAGTTCTTC. It yields the protein CASSQRGRGRARNEQFF.

Only a few counts were recorded for this clonotype. This rearrangement joins TRBV28 to TRBJ2-1; possibly TRBD2 for D (5 bases). The CDR3 extends over 12 amino acids. CDR1 MDHEN and CDR2 SYDVKM come from the germline V gene. Between the trimmed V and J ends, which lost 6 bases and 7 bases, there was a span of 10 bases. The DNA for the CDR3 is TGTGCCAGCAGGGGAGACCGTAATGAGCAGTTCTTC. Its translation is CASRGDRNEQFF.

The V and J genes are TRBV29-1 and TRBJ1-1; perhaps TRBD1 as D (6 bases). V lost 0 bases and J 5 bases, leaving 10 bases between the germline ends. Germline V lookup: CDR1 SQVTM, CDR2 ANQGSEA. The CDR3 extends over 13 amino acids. The CDR3 nucleotides are TGCAGCGTTGAAGATCCGGGGGCGACTGAAGCTTTCTTT. Translated, it gives CSVEDPGATEAFF.

For this clonotype: One base away lies a much larger clone, so this may be a sequencing read error. The chain joins TRBV15 to TRBJ2-5; 14 nucleotides line up with TRBD2. The junction had 14 bases not matched to a gene; V was cut back by 0 bases and J by 11 bases. The CDR3 length is 18 residues. Germline V gives CDR1 LNHNV, CDR2 YYDKDF (reference sequence). The CDR3 loop is CATSREGGTSGSRSEQYF. CDR3 coding DNA: TGTGCCACCAGCAGAGAAGGGGGGACTAGCGGGAGTAGAAGTGAGCAGTACTTC.